These 29 T cell receptor beta chains originate from one sample sequenced in a study of blood T cell repertoires in COVID-19 (dated by TCRdb to 2019 to 2021). Library preparation was by the immunoSEQ multiplex PCR assay. In its TCRdb copy, this immuneACCESS table keeps in-frame sequences only and misses some clones. Where compared with another copy, unresolved V genes explain less than half of these, and the others have no known cause. Across this sample there are about 200,000 clones, with about 78% seen only once. The ten most abundant clones make up around 5.8% of the sample. Specimen: peripheral blood. These receptors were collected from a woman in her 70s with acute or convalescent COVID-19.

This sequence joins TRBV19 and TRBJ2-7, with TRBD2 matching over 7 bases. After removal of 0 bases from V and 3 bases from J, the junction contained 14 bases not matched to a gene. The V gene's germline CDR1 is LNHDA and CDR2 SQIVND (reference sequence). The CDR3 spans 18 residues. The CDR3 DNA sequence: TGTGCCAGTAGTATAGATCGTGCGAGGTCGGGAGGCCGCTACGAGCAGTACTTC. Translation: CASSIDRARSGGRYEQYF.

This clone showed up just a few times. This rearrangement joins TRBV3-1 (or the pseudogene TRBV3-2) to TRBJ2-1; D is possibly TRBD1 (5 bases). V lost 0 bases and J 10 bases, leaving 16 bases between the germline ends. Germline V gene sequence: CDR1 LGHDT, CDR2 YNNKEL (reference sequence). The CDR3 has 15 residues. The CDR3: CASSQDVGPRGEQFF. The CDR3 bases are TGTGCCAGCAGCCAAGATGTGGGCCCTAGGGGAGAGCAGTTCTTC.

This clone was observed once. V gene TRBV10-3 combines with J gene TRBJ1-2; 10 nucleotides match TRBD1. The CDR3 length is 14 residues. Germline values: CDR1 ENHRY, CDR2 SYGVKD. Trimming removed 10 bases from V and 2 bases from J; junction bases left unmatched: 7. Written as DNA, the CDR3 is TGTGCCACACAGACAGGGGGCGCGAACTATGGCTACACCTTC. It encodes CATQTGGANYGYTF.

This rearrangement joins TRBV3-1 (or the pseudogene TRBV3-2) to TRBJ2-5; 12 bases are a match to TRBD2. The CDR3 totals 14 residues. CDR1 and CDR2 (germline): LGHDT, YNNKEL (reference sequence). With 1 base clipped from V and 9 bases from J, the junction kept 3 bases outside the gene matches. This chain's CDR3 is CASSQARLAGAQYF. The CDR3 region has the DNA TGTGCCAGCAGCCAAGCCAGACTAGCGGGAGCCCAGTACTTC.

This clone has more than one count but fewer than ten. This chain links TRBV25-1 with TRBJ1-2; TRBD1 is a possible D gene (6 bases). The V gene lost 0 bases and the J gene lost 4 bases, with 12 bases spanning the gap. The CDR3 runs 15 residues. Germline CDR1 reads MGHDK; CDR2 reads SYGVNS. The CDR3 is CASSEYGGQTYGYTF. Written as DNA, the CDR3 is TGTGCCAGCAGTGAATACGGGGGGCAAACCTATGGCTACACCTTC.

V usage is TRBV9 and J usage is TRBJ2-3; no clear D gene. V dropped 2 bases and J dropped 4 bases, with 11 bases sitting between them. Germline CDR1 and CDR2: SGDLS and YYNGEE. The CDR3 is 14 amino acids. DNA of the CDR3: TGTGCCAGCAGCGTCGACTTAGCCCCAGATACGCAGTATTTT. Translated: CASSVDLAPDTQYF.

V gene TRBV5-6 combines with J gene TRBJ2-6; a possible D gene is TRBD1 (6 bases). Germline loops: CDR1 SGHDT, CDR2 YYEEEE. The CDR3 length is 16 residues. V was shortened by 0 bases and J by 0 bases, with 7 bases between the two germline ends. CDR3 sequence (DNA): TGTGCCAGCAGCTTGGGGGGGCCCTCTGGGGCCAACGTCCTGACTTTC. Translation: CASSLGGPSGANVLTF.

The chain is built from TRBV5-8 and TRBJ1-2; 7 bases line up with TRBD1. Germline V gene data show CDR1 as SGHTS and CDR2 as YDEGEE. J was trimmed by 5 bases and V by 1 base; bases with no gene match: 5. This CDR3 is 14 amino acids long. The CDR3 protein is CASSLNRGYYGYTF. CDR3 nucleotides: TGTGCCAGCAGCTTGAACAGGGGATATTATGGCTACACCTTC.

The rearrangement links TRBV4-1 to TRBJ1-3, with TRBD1 as a possible D gene (5 bases). Germline V gives CDR1 MGHRA, CDR2 YSYEKL. The V gene lost 4 bases and the J gene lost 6 bases, with 19 bases spanning the gap. The length of the CDR3 is 16 residues. DNA for the CDR3: TGCGCCAGCAGCCCCATCGGCAGGGAACCTGAAAACACCATATATTTT. Translation: CASSPIGREPENTIYF.

This clone came up a few times. The chain employs TRBV30 and TRBJ2-2; D is possibly TRBD2 (6 bases). Germline CDR1 reads GTSNPN; CDR2 reads SVGIG (reference sequence). Trimming stripped 2 bases from V and 6 bases from J, with 7 bases between. This CDR3 spans 12 amino acids. DNA for the CDR3: TGTGCCTGGAGTACGGGGGCCGGGGAGCTGTTTTTT. It specifies CAWSTGAGELFF. The full variable domain, with the rest looked up from reference TRBV30 and TRBJ2-2, is SQTIHQWPATLVQPVGSPLSLECTVEGTSNPNLYWYRQAAGRGLQLLFYSVGIGQISSEVPQNLSASRPQDRQFILSSKKLLLSDSGFYLCAWSTGAGELFFGEGSRLTVL.

This clone was detected once. This chain connects TRBV5-1 to TRBJ1-4; TRBD1 aligns across 9 bases. Germline V lookup: CDR1 SGHRS, CDR2 YFSETQ. With 3 bases clipped from V and 2 bases from J, the junction kept 5 bases outside the gene matches. The CDR3 consists of 16 residues. CDR3 DNA sequence: TGCGCCAGCAGCTCTGGCGGGACAGGGACTAATGAAAAACTGTTTTTT. Its translation: CASSSGGTGTNEKLFF.

V gene TRBV28 combines with J gene TRBJ2-7, with 10 bases matching TRBD2. CDR1 MDHEN and CDR2 SYDVKM come from the germline V gene. V trimming: 7 bases; J trimming: 6 bases; junction bases outside the gene matches: 12. The CDR3 extends over 15 amino acids. DNA of the CDR3: TGTGCCAGCATTGACAGTTCTACTAGCGGGGCCGAGCAGTACTTC. Residues: CASIDSSTSGAEQYF.

The chain employs TRBV7-2 and TRBJ2-7; the D gene is possibly TRBD2 (6 bases). Germline V gene data show CDR1 as SGHTA and CDR2 as FQGNSA. CDR3 length: 13 amino acids. Trimming left V 5 bases short and J 1 base short, with 9 bases between. CDR3 bases: TGTGCCAGCAGCCCACTAGCTTCCTACGAGCAGTACTTC. This sequence encodes CASSPLASYEQYF.

This sequence joins TRBV19 and TRBJ2-7; the match to TRBD2 covers 13 bases. V trimming: 1 base; J trimming: 0 bases; junction bases outside the gene matches: 9. CDR1 is LNHDA and CDR2 is SQIVND in the germline V gene (reference sequence). The CDR3 sequence is 19 residues long. The CDR3 DNA sequence: TGTGCCAGTAGTATAGCATCACTAGCGGGAGGGAGTTACTCCTACGAGCAGTACTTC. It specifies CASSIASLAGGSYSYEQYF. The full variable domain, completed using reference TRBV19 and TRBJ2-7, is DGGITQSPKYLFRKEGQNVTLSCEQNLNHDAMYWYRQDPGQGLRLIYYSQIVNDFQKGDIAEGYSVSREKKESFPLTVTSAQKNPTAFYLCASSIASLAGGSYSYEQYFGPGTRLTVT.

This clone was observed a handful of times. The V gene is TRBV18, the J gene TRBJ2-3, with TRBD2 matching over 12 bases. Germline V CDR1 and CDR2: KGHSH, LQKENI. The length of the CDR3 is 16 residues. J lost 4 bases, V lost 4 bases, and 6 bases had no gene match. CDR3 amino acids: CASSQTSGSLPDTQYF. In DNA, the CDR3 is TGTGCCAGCTCACAGACTAGCGGGAGTTTGCCAGATACGCAGTATTTT.

This rearrangement joins TRBV2 to TRBJ2-5; 16 bases are a match to TRBD2. Germline CDR1 SNHLY, CDR2 FYNNEI. The CDR3 length is 17 residues. The ends lost 8 bases at V and 1 base at J; junction bases unmatched: 7. The CDR3 DNA follows: TGTGCCAGCTCGGGACTAGCGGGAGGGAGGGGCCAAGAGACCCAGTACTTC. Its protein product is CASSGLAGGRGQETQYF. The complete variable domain, with remaining parts taken from reference TRBV2 and TRBJ2-5, reads EPEVTQTPSHQVTQMGQEVILRCVPISNHLYFYWYRQILGQKVEFLVSFYNNEISEKSEIFDDQFSVERPDGSNFTLKIRSTKLEDSAMYFCASSGLAGGRGQETQYFGPGTRLLVL.

The J gene is TRBJ1-2, the V gene TRBV6-1; TRBD1 agrees at 11 bases. Germline CDR1 reads MNHNS; CDR2 reads SASEGT. The CDR3 spans 16 residues. V shed 3 bases, J shed 5 bases, and the junction held 8 bases outside the gene matches. The CDR3: CASSEPGQGERYGYTF. CDR3 bases: TGTGCCAGCAGTGAGCCGGGACAGGGGGAGAGGTATGGCTACACCTTC.

The chain uses TRBV2 and TRBJ1-2; TRBD1 aligns across 8 bases. V shed 7 bases, J shed 4 bases, and the junction held 5 bases outside the gene matches. This CDR3 contains 13 residues. Germline V CDR1 and CDR2: SNHLY, FYNNEI. DNA for the CDR3: TGTGCCAGCAATCCAGGGGGCATCTATGGCTACACCTTC. Protein: CASNPGGIYGYTF.

The CDR3 sequence: CASTRGQGREQYF. The CDR3 DNA sequence: TGTGCCAGCACCCGGGGACAGGGGAGGGAGCAGTACTTC. The chain employs TRBV2 and TRBJ2-7; TRBD1 matches 10 bases. The J segment lost 7 bases and the V segment lost 7 bases, leaving 7 bases of the junction unmatched. CDR1 is SNHLY and CDR2 is FYNNEI in the germline V gene. This CDR3 comprises 13 residues.

This rearrangement joins TRBV7-8 to TRBJ1-1; the D gene is possibly TRBD1 (5 bases). The ends were cut back, 2 bases at V and 7 bases at J, with 17 bases in the middle. Per the germline V gene, CDR1 is SGHVS and CDR2 is FQNEAQ. This CDR3 region has 15 residues. CDR3 in amino acids: CASSLTPGGWGEAFF. The CDR3 DNA reads TGTGCCAGCAGCTTAACGCCCGGGGGGTGGGGTGAAGCTTTCTTT. Combining the CDR3 with reference TRBV7-8 and TRBJ1-1 gives the whole variable domain GAGVSQSPRYKVAKRGQDVALRCDPISGHVSLFWYQQALGQGPEFLTYFQNEAQLDKSGLPSDRFFAERPEGSVSTLKIQRTQQEDSAVYLCASSLTPGGWGEAFFGQGTRLTVV.

The genes are TRBV5-1 and TRBJ2-3, with 11 bases lining up with TRBD2. The CDR3 is 15 amino acids. Looked up from germline, CDR1 is SGHRS and CDR2 is YFSETQ. Trimming removed 3 bases from V and 6 bases from J; junction bases left unmatched: 6. This CDR3 reads CASSSLTSGGDTQYF. The CDR3 coding sequence is TGCGCCAGCAGCTCCCTCACTAGCGGGGGTGATACGCAGTATTTT.

The V gene is TRBV20-1, the J gene TRBJ2-1; D gene ambiguous. The CDR3 loop spans 11 amino acids. Germline values: CDR1 DFQATT, CDR2 SNEGSKA (reference sequence). V lost 6 bases, J lost 9 bases, and 12 bases lay in between. The DNA for the CDR3 is TGCAGTGCCACCCCTCTTAGTGAGCAGTTCTTC. Translated, it gives CSATPLSEQFF.

The chain recombines TRBV19 with TRBJ1-2; D uncertain. Deletions cut 0 bases from V and 3 bases from J, with 14 bases between. Per germline, CDR1 LNHDA and CDR2 SQIVND (reference sequence). The CDR3 spans 16 residues. CDR3 bases: TGTGCCAGTAGTATAGATCTGGTTGGCGGGCACTATGGCTACACCTTC. This translates into CASSIDLVGGHYGYTF.

The CDR3 DNA reads TGTGCCAGCAGTTTATGGTTGGCAGGGGCTGAAGCTTTCTTT. It yields the protein CASSLWLAGAEAFF. The gene calls are TRBV28 and TRBJ1-1; TRBD1 might be the D (6 bases). Germline assignment: CDR1 MDHEN and CDR2 SYDVKM. Trimming stripped 0 bases from V and 6 bases from J, with 11 bases between. This CDR3 region has 14 residues.

The chain links TRBV5-1 to TRBJ1-4; D is possibly TRBD1 (6 bases). V shed 5 bases and J shed 6 bases, with 14 bases lying between them. CDR1 is SGHRS, CDR2 YFSETQ, per germline. The length of the CDR3 is 14 residues. CDR3 sequence (DNA): TGCGCCAGCAGTTATTTAGGGGGTGATGAAAAACTGTTTTTT. It translates to CASSYLGGDEKLFF.

This clone has only one observation. V is TRBV5-1 and J is TRBJ1-2; D is undetermined. Germline assignment: CDR1 SGHRS and CDR2 YFSETQ. The CDR3 has 16 amino acids. V shed 0 bases and J shed 3 bases, with 15 bases lying between them. The CDR3 here is CASSLVSGSLDYGYTF. The CDR3 DNA is TGCGCCAGCAGCTTGGTGTCAGGCTCGTTGGACTATGGCTACACCTTC.

The genes are TRBV5-6 and TRBJ2-7; 14 nucleotides align to TRBD2. This CDR3 spans 18 amino acids. CDR1 is SGHDT and CDR2 is YYEEEE in the germline V gene. J gave up 0 bases and V 0 bases, and 5 bases lay outside the gene matches. The CDR3 region is CASSLGLAGGPGSYEQYF. DNA of the CDR3: TGTGCCAGCAGCTTGGGACTAGCGGGAGGGCCTGGCTCCTACGAGCAGTACTTC.

This rearrangement joins TRBV2 to TRBJ2-1, with D uncertain. The ends were cut back, 4 bases at V and 7 bases at J, with 8 bases in the middle. CDR1 is SNHLY, CDR2 FYNNEI, per germline. This CDR3 has 12 amino acids. For the CDR3, the DNA is TGTGCCAGCAGTGTTGAGCAAAATGAGCAGTTCTTC. Amino acids: CASSVEQNEQFF.

The chain couples TRBV3-1 (or the pseudogene TRBV3-2) to TRBJ2-1; 9 bases line up with TRBD2. V gave up 5 bases and J gave up 1 base; unmatched junction bases: 9. The CDR3 consists of 17 residues. Germline V gene sequence: CDR1 LGHDT, CDR2 YNNKEL (reference sequence). The CDR3 nucleotides are TGTGCCAGCAGCGGAGCGGGAGGAAGGGGATCCTACAATGAGCAGTTCTTC. Protein product: CASSGAGGRGSYNEQFF.